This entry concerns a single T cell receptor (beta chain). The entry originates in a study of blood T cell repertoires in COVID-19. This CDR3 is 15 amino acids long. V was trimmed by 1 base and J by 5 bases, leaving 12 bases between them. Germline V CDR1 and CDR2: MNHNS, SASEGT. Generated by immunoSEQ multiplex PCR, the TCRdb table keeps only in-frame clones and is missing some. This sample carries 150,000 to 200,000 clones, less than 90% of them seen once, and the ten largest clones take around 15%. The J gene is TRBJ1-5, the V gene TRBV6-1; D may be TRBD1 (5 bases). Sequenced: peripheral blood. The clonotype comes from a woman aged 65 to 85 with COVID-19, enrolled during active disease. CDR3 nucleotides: TGTGCCAGCAGTGAAGGACAGAGTTCCTATCAGCCCCAGCATTTT. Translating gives CASSEGQSSYQPQHF.